These 13 T cell receptor beta chains originate from one sample sequenced in a study of T cells in localized non-small cell lung cancer. Produced via immunoSEQ multiplex PCR; TCRdb's table is partial and in-frame only. The sample shows roughly 13,000 clones, around 84% of them seen only once. The sample in question was peripheral blood, obtained before any cancer treatment. Source of these receptors: a male donor older than 55 with stage I squamous cell lung carcinoma.

The chain is built from TRBV28 and TRBJ2-4; no firm D call. Germline V gene data show CDR1 as MDHEN and CDR2 as SYDVKM. Trimming removed 2 bases at V and 6 bases at J, with 8 bases between. The CDR3 loop spans 13 amino acids. The DNA of the CDR3 is TGTGCCAGCAGTTTAGGGCAGGTAAACATTCAGTACTTC. The encoded protein is CASSLGQVNIQYF.

This chain joins TRBV6-1 and TRBJ2-1; 8 nucleotides line up with TRBD2. The CDR3 totals 18 residues. CDR1 MNHNS and CDR2 SASEGT come from the germline V gene. The V and J ends lost 0 bases and 4 bases, in that order; junction bases with no gene match: 11. CDR3 sequence reads: CASSEAPEAGGRYNEQFF. DNA for the CDR3: TGTGCCAGCAGTGAAGCTCCCGAGGCGGGAGGACGATACAATGAGCAGTTCTTC.

The rearrangement links TRBV2 to TRBJ1-5, with TRBD1 as a possible D gene (5 bases). Trimming cost V 3 bases and J 8 bases, with 14 bases left between them. This CDR3 is 14 amino acids long. Germline values: CDR1 SNHLY, CDR2 FYNNEI. The CDR3 sequence: CASSDPGRFEPQHF. The DNA of the CDR3 is TGTGCCAGCAGTGATCCAGGGCGGTTTGAGCCCCAGCATTTT. The whole variable domain, filled in from reference TRBV2 and TRBJ1-5, reads EPEVTQTPSHQVTQMGQEVILRCVPISNHLYFYWYRQILGQKVEFLVSFYNNEISEKSEIFDDQFSVERPDGSNFTLKIRSTKLEDSAMYFCASSDPGRFEPQHFGDGTRLSIL.

The V call is TRBV7-2, the J call TRBJ2-2, with 8 bases that match TRBD2. The CDR3 runs 12 residues. V gave up 6 bases and J gave up 7 bases; unmatched junction bases: 1. The germline V gene encodes CDR1 SGHTA and CDR2 FQGNSA. CDR3 loop: CASRLAVGELFF. The DNA of the CDR3 is TGTGCCAGCAGACTAGCGGTCGGGGAGCTGTTTTTT. The variable domain in full, with the rest retrieved from reference TRBV7-2 and TRBJ2-2, is GAGVSQSPSNKVTEKGKDVELRCDPISGHTALYWYRQSLGQGLEFLIYFQGNSAPDKSGLPSDRFSAERTGGSVSTLTIQRTQQEDSAVYLCASRLAVGELFFGEGSRLTVL.

V usage is TRBV21-1 and J usage is TRBJ2-1. TRBV21-1 is tagged as a pseudogene. The CDR3 runs to 15 residues. The CDR3: CASTMDPSGYNEQFF. Written as DNA, the CDR3 is TGTGCCAGCACCATGGACCCATCAGGATACAATGAGCAGTTCTTC.

This clone has more than one count but fewer than ten. This chain uses TRBV19 with TRBJ2-1, with 9 bases fitting TRBD2. Germline lookup yields CDR1 LNHDA and CDR2 SQIVND (reference sequence). J gave up 6 bases and V 5 bases, and 5 bases lay outside the gene matches. The CDR3 is 14 residues long. CDR3 coding DNA: TGTGCCAGTAGTGTGCTAGCGGGACGCAATGAGCAGTTCTTC. It encodes CASSVLAGRNEQFF. Filled out from reference TRBV19 and TRBJ2-1, the complete variable domain reads DGGITQSPKYLFRKEGQNVTLSCEQNLNHDAMYWYRQDPGQGLRLIYYSQIVNDFQKGDIAEGYSVSREKKESFPLTVTSAQKNPTAFYLCASSVLAGRNEQFFGPGTRLTVL.

This chain uses TRBV4-1 with TRBJ2-5, with TRBD2 as a possible D gene (5 bases). Germline-derived CDR1 and CDR2 are MGHRA and YSYEKL. This CDR3 spans 14 amino acids. V was trimmed by 4 bases and J by 5 bases, leaving 14 bases between them. The CDR3 coding sequence is TGCGCCAGCAGCCTCGGAGGTTCCCTCGAGACCCAGTACTTC. Its protein is CASSLGGSLETQYF.

The chain recombines TRBV7-8 with TRBJ2-7, with a weak D call TRBD1 (6 bases). The CDR3 length is 14 residues. Germline loops: CDR1 SGHVS, CDR2 FQNEAQ. Trimming removed 4 bases from V and 2 bases from J, with 12 bases in between. CDR3 amino acids: CASSSQGSTYEQYF. The CDR3 region has the DNA TGTGCCAGCAGCTCACAGGGCTCAACCTACGAGCAGTACTTC.

The chain carries TRBV6-1 and TRBJ2-1; 8 nucleotides align to TRBD2. V gave up 0 bases and J gave up 9 bases; unmatched junction bases: 10. Germline loops: CDR1 MNHNS, CDR2 SASEGT. The CDR3 extends over 16 amino acids. The CDR3 DNA reads as TGTGCCAGCAGTGAAGCTCCGGGACTAGGGGGTGGTGAGCAGTTCTTC. This sequence encodes CASSEAPGLGGGEQFF.

The rearrangement joins TRBV18 to TRBJ2-1; possibly TRBD1 or TRBD2 for D (6 bases each). This CDR3 comprises 16 residues. The germline V gene encodes CDR1 KGHSH and CDR2 LQKENI. Trimming shortened V by 3 bases and J by 7 bases, and 19 bases separated the two germline ends. In DNA form, the CDR3 reads TGTGCCAGCTCACCGCCCGGAGGGCTAGGGGGGAATGAGCAGTTCTTC. This translates into CASSPPGGLGGNEQFF. The whole variable domain, remainder taken from reference TRBV18 and TRBJ2-1, is NAGVMQNPRHLVRRRGQEARLRCSPMKGHSHVYWYRQLPEEGLKFMVYLQKENIIDESGMPKERFSAEFPKEGPSILRIQQVVRGDSAAYFCASSPPGGLGGNEQFFGPGTRLTVL.

The chain recombines TRBV6-5 with TRBJ1-2; maybe TRBD1 (5 bases). The germline V and J ends were trimmed by 7 bases and 3 bases, with 15 bases remaining between them. The CDR3 sequence is 14 residues long. The V gene's germline CDR1 is MNHEY and CDR2 SVGAGI. CDR3 sequence: CASTLLGGDYGYTF. The CDR3 region has the DNA TGTGCCAGCACCCTCCTCGGGGGAGACTATGGCTACACCTTC.

The rearrangement links TRBV7-3 to TRBJ1-4; 12 bases align to TRBD1. Trimming cost V 5 bases and J 8 bases; bases outside gene matches: 6. Germline V CDR1 and CDR2: SGHTA, FQGTGA. The CDR3 is made up of 15 amino acids. CDR3 sequence reads: CASSEGTGGEEKLFF. CDR3 bases: TGTGCCAGCAGCGAGGGGACAGGGGGCGAAGAAAAACTGTTTTTT. The full variable domain, rest sourced from reference TRBV7-3 and TRBJ1-4, is GAGVSQTPSNKVTEKGKYVELRCDPISGHTALYWYRQSLGQGPEFLIYFQGTGAADDSGLPNDRFFAVRPEGSVSTLKIQRTERGDSAVYLCASSEGTGGEEKLFFGSGTQLSVL.

This chain joins TRBV5-1 and TRBJ1-1; 7 bases agree with TRBD1. Germline CDR1 is SGHRS and CDR2 is YFSETQ. V was clipped by 0 bases and J by 4 bases; unmatched bases: 6. CDR3 length: 15 amino acids. The CDR3 nucleotides read TGCGCCAGCAGCTTGGTCGCAGGGGGTGGCACTGAAGCTTTCTTT. It is translated as CASSLVAGGGTEAFF. The variable domain in full, with the rest retrieved from reference TRBV5-1 and TRBJ1-1, is KAGVTQTPRYLIKTRGQQVTLSCSPISGHRSVSWYQQTPGQGLQFLFEYFSETQRNKGNFPGRFSGRQFSNSRSEMNVSTLELGDSALYLCASSLVAGGGTEAFFGQGTRLTVV.